A single sample is the source of the 2 T cell receptor beta chains below, sequenced in a study of shared clonotypes between healthy human individuals. The protocol was immunoSEQ multiplex PCR, while the TCRdb copy is restricted to in-frame clones and leaves out a portion. The sample shows some 1.1 million clones, approximately 75% of them seen only once. Material for sequencing was memory CD4+ T cells from PBMCs. Subset reported: CD45RA-negative fraction. All receptors come from a young man in good health. Some clones in this sample may be carry-over from other donors' samples.

This rearrangement joins TRBV5-1 to TRBJ2-6; D uncertain. In germline, CDR1 is SGHRS, CDR2 YFSETQ. The V gene lost 4 bases and the J gene lost 2 bases, with 13 bases spanning the gap. The CDR3 covers 16 residues. As DNA, the CDR3 is TGCGCCAGCAGCCTGGACGGCGGAACTGGGGCCAACGTCCTGACTTTC. It encodes CASSLDGGTGANVLTF.

The genes are TRBV5-1 and TRBJ1-3, with D uncertain. Germline CDR1 and CDR2: SGHRS and YFSETQ. CDR3 length equals 17 residues. Trimming stripped 0 bases from V and 1 base from J, with 14 bases between. The CDR3 nucleotides are TGCGCCAGCAGCTTGGACAATTCGCCCCAGTCTGGAAACACCATATATTTT. Amino acids: CASSLDNSPQSGNTIYF.